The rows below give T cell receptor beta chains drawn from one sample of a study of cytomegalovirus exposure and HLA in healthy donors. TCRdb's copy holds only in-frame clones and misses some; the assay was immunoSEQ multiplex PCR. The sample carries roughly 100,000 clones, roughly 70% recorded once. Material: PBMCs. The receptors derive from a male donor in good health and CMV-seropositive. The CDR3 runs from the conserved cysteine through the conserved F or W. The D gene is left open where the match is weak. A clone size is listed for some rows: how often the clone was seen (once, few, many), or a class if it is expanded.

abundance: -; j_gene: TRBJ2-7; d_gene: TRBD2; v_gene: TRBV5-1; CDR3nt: TGCGCCAGCACCTCTGGACTAGCGGATGACCTACACTTC; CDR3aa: CASTSGLADDLHF
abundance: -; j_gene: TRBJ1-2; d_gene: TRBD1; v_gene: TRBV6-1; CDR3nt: TGTGCCAGCATCTTCGCAGGGGGCTATGGCTACACCTTC; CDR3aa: CASIFAGGYGYTF
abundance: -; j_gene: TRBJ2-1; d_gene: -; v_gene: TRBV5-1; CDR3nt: TGCGCCAGCAGCTTGCGGGAAGGCAATGAGCAGTTCTTC; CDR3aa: CASSLREGNEQFF
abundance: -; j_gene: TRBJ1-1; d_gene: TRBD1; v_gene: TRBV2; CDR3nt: TGTGCCAGCAGTGAAGAGTTAGACAGGGTATCCCAAATGAACACTGAAGCTTTCTTT; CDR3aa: CASSEELDRVSQMNTEAFF
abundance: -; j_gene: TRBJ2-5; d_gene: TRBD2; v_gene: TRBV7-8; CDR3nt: TGTGCCAGCAGCTTAGTAGGTAGCGGGGGGCCAGAGACCCAGTACTTC; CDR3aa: CASSLVGSGGPETQYF
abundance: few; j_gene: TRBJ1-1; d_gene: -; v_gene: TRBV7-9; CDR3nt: TGTGCCAGCAGCCAGAATGCAGCGGGCGGCACTGAAGCTTTCTTT; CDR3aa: CASSQNAAGGTEAFF
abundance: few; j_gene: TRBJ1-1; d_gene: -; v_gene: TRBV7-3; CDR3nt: TGTGCCAGCTGGGCAGCGAACACTGAAGCTTTCTTT; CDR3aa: CASWAANTEAFF
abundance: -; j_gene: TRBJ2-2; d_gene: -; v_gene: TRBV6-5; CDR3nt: TGTGCCAGCAGATTACAGGGTCTAACCGGGGAGCTGTTTTTT; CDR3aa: CASRLQGLTGELFF
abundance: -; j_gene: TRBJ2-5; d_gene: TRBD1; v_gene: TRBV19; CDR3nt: TGTGCCAGTACCCGACATTCAGGGGGCGAGATCCAAGAGACCCAGTACTTC; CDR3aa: CASTRHSGGEIQETQYF
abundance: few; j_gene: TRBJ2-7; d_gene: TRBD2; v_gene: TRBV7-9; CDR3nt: TGTGCCAGCAGCTGGGGGACTAGCGGAGGCTACGAGCAGTACTTC; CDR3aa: CASSWGTSGGYEQYF
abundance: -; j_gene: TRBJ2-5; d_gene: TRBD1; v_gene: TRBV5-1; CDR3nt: TGCGCCAGCAGCGCGGACAGGGCGGGGGAGACCCAGTACTTC; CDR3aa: CASSADRAGETQYF
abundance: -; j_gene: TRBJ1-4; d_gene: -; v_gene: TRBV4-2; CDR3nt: TGTGCCAGCAGCCAAGATGGACAGTTTAATGAAAAACTGTTTTTT; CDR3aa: CASSQDGQFNEKLFF
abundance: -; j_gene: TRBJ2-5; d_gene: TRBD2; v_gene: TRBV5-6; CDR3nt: TGTGCCAGCAGCCCCCCTTCGGGCGGGAGTTCCGAGACCCAGTACTTC; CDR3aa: CASSPPSGGSSETQYF
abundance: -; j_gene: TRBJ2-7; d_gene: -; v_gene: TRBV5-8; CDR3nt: TGTGCCAGCAGCTTGGGTCCAGCCTACGAGCAGTACTTC; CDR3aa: CASSLGPAYEQYF
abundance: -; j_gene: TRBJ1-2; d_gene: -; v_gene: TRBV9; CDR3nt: TGTGCCAGCAGCGTAACGGGTGGTGGCTACACCTTC; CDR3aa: CASSVTGGGYTF
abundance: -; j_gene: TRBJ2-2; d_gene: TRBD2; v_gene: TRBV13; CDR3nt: TGTGCCAGCAGCAAGGCGGGAGGGTTTGGCGCCGGGGAGCTGTTTTTT; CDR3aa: CASSKAGGFGAGELFF
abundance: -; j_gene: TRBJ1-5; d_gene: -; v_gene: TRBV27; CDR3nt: TGTGCCAGCAGTCCCGGTCGGGGGAATCAGCCCCAGCATTTT; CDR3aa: CASSPGRGNQPQHF
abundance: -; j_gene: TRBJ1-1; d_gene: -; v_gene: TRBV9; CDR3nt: TGTGCCAGCAGCGTAGGGGCAGGCAACGGGAACACTGAAGCTTTCTTT; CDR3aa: CASSVGAGNGNTEAFF
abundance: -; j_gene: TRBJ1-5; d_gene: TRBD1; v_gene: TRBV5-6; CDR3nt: TGTGCCAGCAGCTTGAGGACAGGTAGGCGCAATCAGCCCCAGCATTTT; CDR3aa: CASSLRTGRRNQPQHF
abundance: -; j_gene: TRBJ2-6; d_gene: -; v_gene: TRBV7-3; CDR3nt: TGTGCCAGTCCGGGACTGACTAAGGAGGGGGCCAACGTCCTGACTTTC; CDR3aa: CASPGLTKEGANVLTF
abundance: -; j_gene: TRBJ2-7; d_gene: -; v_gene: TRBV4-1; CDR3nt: TGCGCCAGCAGCCAAGTGACGACAGGCATGTCCTACGAGCAGTACTTC; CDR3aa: CASSQVTTGMSYEQYF
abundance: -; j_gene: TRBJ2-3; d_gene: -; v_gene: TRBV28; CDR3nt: TGTGCCAGCAGTTTATTAAGGACAGAGGTGTATTTT; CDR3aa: CASSLLRTEVYF
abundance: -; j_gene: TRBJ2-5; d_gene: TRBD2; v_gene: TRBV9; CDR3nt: TGTGCCAGCAGCGTAGGACTAGCGGGAGAGGTACTCGGGGAGACCCAGTACTTC; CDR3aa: CASSVGLAGEVLGETQYF
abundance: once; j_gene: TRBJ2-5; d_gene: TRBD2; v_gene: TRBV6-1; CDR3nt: TGTGCCAGCAGTGGGGGACTAACATACCAAGAGACCCAGTACTTC; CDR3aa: CASSGGLTYQETQYF
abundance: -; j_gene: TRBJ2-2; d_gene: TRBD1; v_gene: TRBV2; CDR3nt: TGTGCCAGCAGTGGCACCCAGGGGGCCGGGGAGCTGTTTTTT; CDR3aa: CASSGTQGAGELFF
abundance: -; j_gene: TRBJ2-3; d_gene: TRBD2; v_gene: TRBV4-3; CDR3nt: TGCGCCAGCAGTCCGGGGGTAGCGGGGGGCCCCAGGCCAGATACGCAGTATTTT; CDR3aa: CASSPGVAGGPRPDTQYF
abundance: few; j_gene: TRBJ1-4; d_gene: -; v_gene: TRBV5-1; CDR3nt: TGCGCCAGCAGCTTGCAGGAAACAACTAATGAAAAACTGTTTTTT; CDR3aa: CASSLQETTNEKLFF
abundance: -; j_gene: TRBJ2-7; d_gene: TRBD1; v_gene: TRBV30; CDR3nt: TGTGCCTGGGCCTACCGGGACAGAGACTACGAGCAGTACTTC; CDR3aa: CAWAYRDRDYEQYF
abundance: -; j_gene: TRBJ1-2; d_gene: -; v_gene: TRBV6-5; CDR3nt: TGTGCCAGCAGTTACGGGCAGTACCCTAACTATGGCTACACCTTC; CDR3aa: CASSYGQYPNYGYTF
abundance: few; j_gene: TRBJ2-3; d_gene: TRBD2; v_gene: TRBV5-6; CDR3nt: TGTGCCAGCAGAAGGGCCGGGACTAGCGGGCAACATACGCAGTATTTT; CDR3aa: CASRRAGTSGQHTQYF
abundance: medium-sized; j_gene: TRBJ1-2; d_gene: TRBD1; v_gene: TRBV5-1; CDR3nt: TGCGCCAGCAGCACGGGACAGTCGATCGGCTACACCTTC; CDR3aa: CASSTGQSIGYTF
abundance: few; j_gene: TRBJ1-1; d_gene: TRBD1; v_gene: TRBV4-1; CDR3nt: TGCGCCAGCAGCCTCCTCCGACAGGGGGCGTCGGAAGCTTTCTTT; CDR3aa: CASSLLRQGASEAFF
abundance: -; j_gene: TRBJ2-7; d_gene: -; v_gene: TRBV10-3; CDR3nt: TGTGCCATCAGTGGTCGGGACACGGATTTCTACGAGCAGTACTTC; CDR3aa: CAISGRDTDFYEQYF
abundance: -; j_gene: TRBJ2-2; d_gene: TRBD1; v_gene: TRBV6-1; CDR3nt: TGTGCCAGCAGTGGCCGGGACAGGGCTAGTTCTGGGGAGCTGTTTTTT; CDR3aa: CASSGRDRASSGELFF
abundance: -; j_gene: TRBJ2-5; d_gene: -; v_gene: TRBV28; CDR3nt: TGTGCCAGCATCCGCGTGCGGGCTAGAGAGACCCAGTACTTC; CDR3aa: CASIRVRARETQYF
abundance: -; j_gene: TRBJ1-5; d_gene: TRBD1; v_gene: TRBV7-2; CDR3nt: TGTGCCAGCAGTTTACCAGACAGGGCCAATCAGCCCCAGCATTTT; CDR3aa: CASSLPDRANQPQHF
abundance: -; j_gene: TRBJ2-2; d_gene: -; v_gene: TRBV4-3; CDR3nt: TGCGCCAGCAGCCCGAGACTCATGAACACCGGGGAGCTGTTTTTT; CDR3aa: CASSPRLMNTGELFF
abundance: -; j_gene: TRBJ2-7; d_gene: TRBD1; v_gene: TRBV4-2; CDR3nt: TGTGCCAGCAGCCGGGGACAGGGGGCGCGGAACGAGCAGTACTTC; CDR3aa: CASSRGQGARNEQYF
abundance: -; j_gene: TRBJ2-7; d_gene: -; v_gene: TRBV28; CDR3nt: TGTGCCAGTCTTAAAAGGCAGGGGTTATCCTACGAGCAGTACTTC; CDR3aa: CASLKRQGLSYEQYF
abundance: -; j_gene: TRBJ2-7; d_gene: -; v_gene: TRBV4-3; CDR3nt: TGCGCCAGCAGCCCGGACAGCAACTACGAGCAGTACTTC; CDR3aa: CASSPDSNYEQYF
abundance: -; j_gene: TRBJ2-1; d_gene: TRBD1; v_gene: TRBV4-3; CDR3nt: TGCGCCAGCAGCCTCGGACAGGGGCGAAACAATGAGCAGTTCTTC; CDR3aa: CASSLGQGRNNEQFF
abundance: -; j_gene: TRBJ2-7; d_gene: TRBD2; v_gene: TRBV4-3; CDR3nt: TGCGCCAGCAGCCAATATCTCGCGGGGGACTACGAGCAGTACTTC; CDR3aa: CASSQYLAGDYEQYF
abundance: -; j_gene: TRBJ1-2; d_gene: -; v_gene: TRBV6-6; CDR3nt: TGTGCCAGCAGACACCACGCGGCTAACTATGGCTACACCTTC; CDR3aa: CASRHHAANYGYTF
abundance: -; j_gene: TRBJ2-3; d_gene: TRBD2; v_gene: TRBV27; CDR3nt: TGTGCCAGCGTGGGCGGGAGGGCCGGTAGTGCAGATACGCAGTATTTT; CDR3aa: CASVGGRAGSADTQYF
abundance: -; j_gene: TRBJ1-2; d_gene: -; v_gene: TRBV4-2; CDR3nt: TGTGCCAGCAGCCAAGCGGGGGAAAGTTACTATGGCTACACCTTC; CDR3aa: CASSQAGESYYGYTF
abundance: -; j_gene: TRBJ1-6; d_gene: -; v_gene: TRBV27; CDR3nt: TGTGCCAGCAGTATCCGAGGGAATCTAATTGATTCACCCCTCCACTTT; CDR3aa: CASSIRGNLIDSPLHF
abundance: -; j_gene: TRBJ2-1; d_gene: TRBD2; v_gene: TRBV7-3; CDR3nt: TGTGCCAGCAGCTTAAAAAGCGGGAGGGCGGGGAATGAGCAGTTCTTC; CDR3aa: CASSLKSGRAGNEQFF
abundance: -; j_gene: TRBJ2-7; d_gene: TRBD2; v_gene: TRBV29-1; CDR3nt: TGCAGCGTTGAAGACGGGGGGGGCAGATACGAGCAGTACTTC; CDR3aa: CSVEDGGGRYEQYF
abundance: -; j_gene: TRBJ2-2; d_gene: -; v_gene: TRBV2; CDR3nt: TGTGCCAGCGTGTCCGGGACACCCTCTAGTTGGAACACCGGGGAGCTGTTTTTT; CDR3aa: CASVSGTPSSWNTGELFF
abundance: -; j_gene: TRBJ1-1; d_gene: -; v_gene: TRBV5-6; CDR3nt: TGTGCCAGCAGTAGACAAACATTGAACACTGAAGCTTTCTTT; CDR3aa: CASSRQTLNTEAFF
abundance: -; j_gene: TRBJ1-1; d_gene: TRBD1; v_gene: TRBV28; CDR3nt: TGTGCCAGCCTGGGACAGCCCTTCAACACTGAAGCTTTCTTT; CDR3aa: CASLGQPFNTEAFF
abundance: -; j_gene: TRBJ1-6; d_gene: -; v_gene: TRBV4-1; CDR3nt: TGCGCCAGCAGCCAAGGGGCCGGGGGGAGCTCCTATAATTCACCCCTCCACTTT; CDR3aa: CASSQGAGGSSYNSPLHF
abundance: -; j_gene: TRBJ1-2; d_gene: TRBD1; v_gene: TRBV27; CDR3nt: TGTGCCAGCAGTCGCGGACAGGGGGCTTCCTATGGCTACACCTTC; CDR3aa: CASSRGQGASYGYTF
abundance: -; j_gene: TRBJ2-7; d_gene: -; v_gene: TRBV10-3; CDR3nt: TGTGCCATCACCCCGGGACACGCGTACGAGCAGTACTTC; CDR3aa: CAITPGHAYEQYF
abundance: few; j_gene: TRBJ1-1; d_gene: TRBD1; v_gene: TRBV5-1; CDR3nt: TGCGCCAGCAGCTACTCAGGGGGCGGTGTGGGCACTGAAGCTTTCTTT; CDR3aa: CASSYSGGGVGTEAFF